This T cell receptor (beta chain) comes out of a study of early T cells in non-severe SARS-CoV-2 infection. Study information: Investigators sequenced bulk RNA drawn from unsorted whole blood, and chains remained unpaired. Study-wide results and limits: Missing private and CD4 specificities, VDJdb matching favored anti-spike CD8 responses.

This clonotype is termed medium-sized. Its target is not known. Attachment of unique molecular identifiers was made to individual cDNA molecules. TCRdb called the 5' RACE reads again in MiXCR, with one record for every CDR3 protein. Among roughly 20,000 distinct CDR3 sequences listed, 4% to 4.5% were seen once. Sequenced sample: whole blood. The receptor's source is an adult who was a healthcare worker with PCR-confirmed SARS-CoV-2 infection or an uninfected control (not recorded which).

CDR3 in DNA: TGTGCCAGCAGCTTAATGGGAAGGGGAGACGAGCAGTACTTC. Its translation is CASSLMGRGDEQYF. The chain links TRBV7-2 to TRBJ2-7; the D gene could be TRBD1 or TRBD2 (5 bases each). Trimming cost V 2 bases and J 5 bases, with 13 bases left between them. This CDR3 comprises 14 residues. The germline gives CDR1 SGHTA, CDR2 FQGNSA.